This T cell receptor beta chain was sequenced during a study of blood T cell repertoires in COVID-19. Study details: Some COVID-19 samples were acute and others convalescent; all came from the United States, Italy and Spain.

Participants in the exposed group had met a COVID-19 case in the 2 weeks before joining the study. Method: immunoSEQ multiplex PCR; TCRdb's copy keeps in-frame clones and lacks some. The sample shows about 180,000 clones, nearly 80% of them seen only once. Germline assignment: CDR1 GTSNPN and CDR2 SVGIG (reference sequence). Trimming left V 2 bases short and J 2 bases short, with 9 bases between. CDR3 size: 14 residues. This receptor was taken from a man aged 55 to 70 who had been exposed to COVID-19. V gene TRBV30 combines with J gene TRBJ1-4; D is uncertain. The source material was PBMCs or T cells enriched from blood (not recorded which). Here the CDR3 DNA reads TGTGCCTGGAGTCGAGGGTCCACTAATGAAAAACTGTTTTTT. This encodes CAWSRGSTNEKLFF.